What follows is one TCR beta chain and its context. The target antigen is unknown. An end of the junction differs from the germline gene, which may be a read error. This CDR3 contains 13 residues. Germline V lookup: CDR1 SGHVS, CDR2 FQNEAQ. The library had UMIs added by 3' ligation of an oligonucleotide to TCR cDNA. Amplification of ligated cDNA took four PCR rounds with SP2 and nested alpha and beta constant primers. MiXCR was run by TCRdb on the 5' RACE reads, yielding one entry per CDR3 protein. Of roughly 60,000 distinct CDR3 sequences listed, more than 7% were seen once; the top ten hold 8.5% to 10%. This sample is part of a study of naive and memory T cell subsets. Study findings and constraints: The RNA method is potentially sensitive to activation and differentiation changes.

V is TRBV7-8 and J is TRBJ1-2; the D gene is possibly TRBD1 (5 bases). This receptor was obtained from a male donor in good health. The CDR3 loop is CASTLGDFGGYTF. In nucleotides, the CDR3 is TGTGCCAGCACCTTAGGGGACTTCGGGGGCTACACCTTC.